The 23 T cell receptor beta chains below were found in one sample sequenced in a study of T-cell memory formation after mild COVID-19. TCRdb re-called the 5' RACE reads through MiXCR, storing one row per CDR3 protein. This table has hundreds of thousands of distinct CDR3 sequences, less than 25% appearing once. Sequencing used PBMCs or a T cell subset sorted from them (not recorded which). These receptors came from an adult woman who had mild COVID-19 (a few samples of this study predate the infection). Cell type and time point are not known.

The chain couples TRBV6-1 to TRBJ2-2; the match to TRBD2 covers 12 bases. The CDR3 contains 18 residues. J gave up 0 bases and V 6 bases, and 8 bases lay outside the gene matches. Per the germline V gene, CDR1 is MNHNS and CDR2 is SASEGT. The chain's CDR3 is CASRNGGLAGANTGELFF. The CDR3 nucleotides read TGTGCCAGCAGGAATGGGGGACTAGCGGGCGCGAACACCGGGGAGCTGTTTTTT.

The genes are TRBV20-1 and TRBJ2-7; 8 positions agree with TRBD1. The CDR3 consists of 17 residues. CDR1 and CDR2 from the germline V gene are DFQATT and SNEGSKA (reference sequence). J lost 2 bases, V lost 6 bases, and 18 bases had no gene match. CDR3 protein: CSATDRGVRYRTYEQYF. CDR3 bases: TGCAGTGCCACCGACAGGGGAGTAAGATATCGGACCTACGAGCAGTACTTC.

The chain's CDR3 is CSARDPSGGAGTDTQYF. The CDR3 DNA sequence: TGCAGTGCTAGAGATCCTAGCGGGGGGGCCGGCACAGATACGCAGTATTTT. This sequence joins TRBV20-1 and TRBJ2-3; 12 bases align to TRBD2. This CDR3 is built from 17 residues. The germline CDR1 and CDR2 sequences are DFQATT and SNEGSKA (reference sequence). V trimming: 0 bases; J trimming: 1 base; junction bases outside the gene matches: 5.

The rearrangement joins TRBV3-1 to TRBJ2-2, with 11 bases identical to TRBD2. The CDR3 runs to 17 residues. Germline V lookup: CDR1 LGHDT, CDR2 YNNKEL (reference sequence). V dropped 1 base and J dropped 7; count of bases not matched to a gene: 8. Here the CDR3 reads CASSQVILAGGVGELFF. CDR3 DNA: TGTGCCAGCAGCCAAGTGATCCTAGCGGGAGGAGTCGGGGAGCTGTTTTTT.

V and J are TRBV6-2 or TRBV6-3 and TRBJ2-1; D is uncertain. The germline CDR1 and CDR2 sequences are MNHEY and SVGEGT. V was clipped by 2 bases and J by 7 bases, with 12 bases between them. This CDR3 region has 14 residues. The CDR3 nucleotides are TGTGCCAGCAGTTACACACCAGTCGAAAATGAGCAGTTCTTC. Translating it yields CASSYTPVENEQFF.

The V call is TRBV5-1, the J call TRBJ2-3, with 12 bases lining up with TRBD2. Germline loops: CDR1 SGHRS, CDR2 YFSETQ. J was trimmed by 2 bases and V by 0 bases; bases with no gene match: 10. CDR3 length: 19 residues. The CDR3 DNA follows: TGCGCCAGCAGCTTGGACGGACTAGCGGGGCCATCCCTCACAGATACGCAGTATTTT. Protein: CASSLDGLAGPSLTDTQYF.

The CDR3 region is CAITPTGSYEQYF. The CDR3 region has the DNA TGTGCCATCACCCCCACGGGTTCATACGAGCAGTACTTC. V gene TRBV12-3 or TRBV12-4 combines with J gene TRBJ2-7, with D unclear. The CDR3 totals 13 residues. V lost 10 bases and J 4 bases, leaving 17 bases between the germline ends.

The chain combines TRBV7-6 with TRBJ2-3; 8 nucleotides match TRBD2. The V gene's germline CDR1 is SGHVS and CDR2 FNYEAQ. Losses at the gene ends were 5 bases for V and 1 base for J; bases not matched to a gene: 5. The CDR3 covers 15 residues. CDR3 in DNA: TGTGCCAGCAGCAAGAATAGCGGGGGCACAGATACGCAGTATTTT. This gives the protein CASSKNSGGTDTQYF.

This clonotype was counted only a few times. This chain links TRBV11-2 with TRBJ2-7; no definite D call. CDR1 is SGHAT and CDR2 is FQNNGV in the germline V gene. Trimming removed 4 bases from V and 6 bases from J, with 16 bases in between. CDR3 length equals 14 residues. This chain's CDR3 is CASSYSWAEAEQYF. Here the CDR3 DNA reads TGTGCCAGCAGCTACAGTTGGGCTGAGGCCGAGCAGTACTTC.

DNA for the CDR3: TGTGCCAGCAGCTTAGATGGTACGGGCAATTCACCCCTCCACTTT. Its translation: CASSLDGTGNSPLHF. This chain joins TRBV11-2 and TRBJ1-6; no definite D call. CDR3 length: 15 residues. V lost 0 bases and J lost 7, with 10 bases in between. CDR1 and CDR2 (germline): SGHAT, FQNNGV.

The V and J genes are TRBV4-3 and TRBJ2-3; possible D gene TRBD1, 6 bases. CDR3 size: 16 residues. The V gene's germline CDR1 is LGHNA and CDR2 YSLEER. Between the trimmed V and J ends, which lost 0 bases and 3 bases, there was a span of 13 bases. CDR3 residues: CASSQEFGGLTDTQYF. The CDR3 DNA reads as TGCGCCAGCAGCCAAGAATTTGGGGGCTTGACAGATACGCAGTATTTT.

By sample share, this clonotype is medium-sized. This chain connects TRBV7-2 to TRBJ2-2, with D perhaps matching TRBD1 (5 bases). The CDR3 contains 14 residues. Looked up from germline, CDR1 is SGHTA and CDR2 is FQGNSA. Trimming removed 1 base at V and 9 bases at J, with 12 bases between. CDR3 sequence (DNA): TGTGCCAGCAGCTTAGGGGCAGGGAATCGGGAGCTGTTTTTT. Translating gives CASSLGAGNRELFF.

The V call is TRBV30, the J call TRBJ1-1; D ambiguous. The V end lost 0 bases, the J end lost 1 base, and 12 bases lay between the germline ends. This CDR3 contains 15 residues. CDR1 and CDR2 from the germline V gene are GTSNPN and SVGIG (reference sequence). CDR3 DNA: TGTGCCTGGAGTGTACTCGGCAGAAGGAACACTGAAGCTTTCTTT. This codes for CAWSVLGRRNTEAFF.

The V call is TRBV15, the J call TRBJ2-3; D not certain. The CDR3 covers 15 residues. The V end lost 5 bases, the J end lost 0 bases, and 12 bases lay between the germline ends. Germline values: CDR1 LNHNV, CDR2 YYDKDF (reference sequence). CDR3 sequence (DNA): TGTGCCACCAGCGACATACTCAGGAGCACAGATACGCAGTATTTT. Translated, it gives CATSDILRSTDTQYF.

The CDR3 nucleotides read TGTGCCAGCAGTGCCTGGACAGTTGGAAACACCATATATTTT. The encoded protein is CASSAWTVGNTIYF. The chain couples TRBV25-1 to TRBJ1-3; D may be TRBD1 (6 bases). Trimming stripped 4 bases from V and 3 bases from J, with 10 bases between. From germline, CDR1 is MGHDK and CDR2 SYGVNS. The CDR3 runs to 14 residues.

This clonotype was detected only a few times. This chain connects TRBV7-9 to TRBJ1-1; D is undetermined. V shed 4 bases and J shed 6 bases, with 15 bases lying between them. Germline V gene sequence: CDR1 SEHNR, CDR2 FQNEAQ (reference sequence). CDR3 size: 14 residues. DNA of the CDR3: TGTGCCAGCAGCTCCGGGGTAGGATTAGCTGAAGCTTTCTTT. Its translation: CASSSGVGLAEAFF.

This clonotype came up a few times. This chain links TRBV5-1 with TRBJ2-7; TRBD1 agrees at 7 bases. Germline V gene sequence: CDR1 SGHRS, CDR2 YFSETQ. With V trimmed by 3 bases and J by 1 base, 7 bases remained unmatched. The CDR3 extends over 15 amino acids. The CDR3 DNA reads TGCGCCAGCAGCTCCGGGACAGCGAAATCCTACGAGCAGTACTTC. Protein: CASSSGTAKSYEQYF.

This clonotype was seen only a few times. The CDR3 is CASSPSGGTNEQFF. CDR3 nucleotides: TGTGCCAGCAGTCCTAGCGGGGGGACCAATGAGCAGTTCTTC. The chain employs TRBV28 and TRBJ2-1; 11 positions agree with TRBD2. The ends lost 5 bases at V and 6 bases at J; junction bases unmatched: 3. The CDR3 has 14 residues. Germline values: CDR1 MDHEN, CDR2 SYDVKM.

The chain joins TRBV11-2 to TRBJ1-6; D is undetermined. V lost 4 bases and J 7 bases, leaving 14 bases between the germline ends. The CDR3 contains 15 residues. The germline V gene has CDR1 SGHAT and CDR2 FQNNGV. CDR3 in amino acids: CASSSGRYTNSPLHF. In nucleotides, the CDR3 is TGTGCCAGCAGCTCCGGGCGGTACACCAATTCACCCCTCCACTTT.

V gene TRBV5-5 combines with J gene TRBJ2-7; 10 bases agree with TRBD1. Germline lookup yields CDR1 SGHKS and CDR2 YYEKEE (reference sequence). The CDR3 spans 15 residues. Germline trimming cut 0 bases from V and 4 bases from J; bases unmatched to any gene: 4. The CDR3 nucleotides are TGTGCCAGCAGCTTGGCCTGGACAGGGGGTTACGAGCAGTACTTC. Translating it yields CASSLAWTGGYEQYF.

V is TRBV5-1 and J is TRBJ2-1, with TRBD2 matching 7 bases. The length of the CDR3 is 15 residues. V gave up 4 bases and J gave up 1 base; unmatched junction bases: 5. CDR1 is SGHRS and CDR2 is YFSETQ in the germline V gene. The CDR3 DNA reads as TGCGCCAGCAGCGCGGACGGGGGGTCCTACAATGAGCAGTTCTTC. Translated: CASSADGGSYNEQFF.

This clonotype was seen more than once but under ten times. This CDR3 is CASRDSAEQYF. Here the CDR3 DNA reads TGTGCCAGCAGAGATAGCGCCGAGCAGTACTTC. The gene calls are TRBV12-3 or TRBV12-4 and TRBJ2-7; tentative D call: TRBD2 (5 bases). V lost 6 bases to trimming and J lost 6 bases, with 9 bases between them. This CDR3 has 11 residues.

This clonotype was found a few times. This chain uses TRBV30 with TRBJ2-7; TRBD1 matches at 8 bases. Germline-derived CDR1 and CDR2 are GTSNPN and SVGIG (reference sequence). The CDR3 is 14 amino acids. The trim removed 0 bases at V and 4 bases at J, leaving 5 bases unmatched. The CDR3 nucleotides read TGTGCCTGGAGTGTCGGCAGGGGGCTATACGAGCAGTACTTC. It is translated as CAWSVGRGLYEQYF.